These 24 T cell receptor beta chains were all obtained from the same sample, sequenced in a study of beta chain features in type 1 diabetes. As every portion of the isolated RNA was reverse transcribed, the sequencing read expressed TCRB transcripts. Assay: immunoSEQ multiplex PCR; the TCRdb copy retains only in-frame clones and omits some. Of roughly 400,000 clones in the sample, approximately 16% were seen once. The sample was naive CD4+ T cells from blood. These receptors were obtained from a young woman in good health.

As DNA, the CDR3 is TGTGCCAGCAGCTCGCTCGGATTGCCGGGACAGCTTGAGCAGTTCTTC. It translates to CASSSLGLPGQLEQFF. This chain joins TRBV11-1 and TRBJ2-1, with 7 bases matching TRBD1. This CDR3 contains 16 residues. Losses at the gene ends were 4 bases for V and 9 bases for J; bases not matched to a gene: 15. Germline V gives CDR1 SGHAT, CDR2 FQDESV (reference sequence).

This sequence joins TRBV10-3 and TRBJ2-1; D is perhaps TRBD1 (6 bases). Germline assignment: CDR1 ENHRY and CDR2 SYGVKD. V was cut by 4 bases and J by 0 bases, with 13 bases left in between. The CDR3 has 16 residues. Here the CDR3 reads CAISGIQGRSYNEQFF. CDR3 nucleotides: TGTGCCATCAGTGGGATACAGGGACGCTCCTACAATGAGCAGTTCTTC.

This clone came up a few times. V gene TRBV18 combines with J gene TRBJ2-1; 7 positions agree with TRBD2. The V segment lost 2 bases and the J segment 5 bases; nucleotides outside the gene matches: 3. Per germline, CDR1 KGHSH and CDR2 LQKENI. The CDR3 consists of 14 residues. Here the CDR3 DNA reads TGTGCCAGCTCACCAAGTCTAGCGGACAATGAGCAGTTCTTC. Translation: CASSPSLADNEQFF.

J is TRBJ2-3 and V is TRBV21-1; the D call of TRBD2 is as the table states it, not checked on the DNA. TRBV21-1 is described as a pseudogene. The CDR3 extends over 15 amino acids. This CDR3 is CASSNPLYWSDTQYF. CDR3 DNA sequence: TGTGCCAGCAGCAATCCCCTTTACTGGTCAGATACGCAGTATTTT.

The CDR3 region has the DNA TGTGCCAGCTCGCCAGAGAACATTCAGTACTTC. It yields the protein CASSPENIQYF. This sequence joins TRBV18 and TRBJ2-4; D uncertain. Per germline, CDR1 KGHSH and CDR2 LQKENI. The V end was cut by 6 bases, the J end by 7 bases, with 7 bases between. The CDR3 length is 11 residues.

This clone showed up just a few times. This chain joins TRBV25-1 and TRBJ2-3; weak D call: TRBD1 (6 bases). This CDR3 has 13 amino acids. V was pared by 8 bases and J by 2 bases, with 11 bases between. CDR1 and CDR2 from the germline V gene are MGHDK and SYGVNS. The CDR3 region is CASRTAYTDTQYF. The CDR3 region has the DNA TGTGCCAGCCGGACAGCCTACACAGATACGCAGTATTTT.

This clone was counted between two and nine times. V usage is TRBV6-5 and J usage is TRBJ2-5; TRBD1 matches at 7 bases. The V segment lost 6 bases and the J segment 2 bases; nucleotides outside the gene matches: 9. Germline CDR1 MNHEY, CDR2 SVGAGI. CDR3 length: 15 residues. The CDR3 sequence is CASSGTAYAQETQYF. The CDR3, as DNA: TGTGCCAGCAGCGGGACAGCGTATGCTCAAGAGACCCAGTACTTC.

This chain uses TRBV30 with TRBJ2-1; no reliable D call. The CDR3 is 12 amino acids. CDR1 is GTSNPN and CDR2 is SVGIG in the germline V gene (reference sequence). V shed 1 base and J shed 8 bases, with 9 bases lying between them. This CDR3 is CAWSGLVDEQFF. The CDR3 DNA sequence: TGTGCCTGGAGTGGGCTTGTCGATGAGCAGTTCTTC.

Only a few counts were recorded for this clone. The chain has TRBV4-3 and TRBJ2-1; D is unclear. The CDR3 consists of 15 residues. Trimming pared 1 base from V and 0 bases from J, leaving 7 bases between. Germline loops: CDR1 LGHNA, CDR2 YSLEER. The CDR3 nucleotides read TGCGCCAGCAGCCAAGCACGGAGCTCCTACAATGAGCAGTTCTTC. Translating gives CASSQARSSYNEQFF.

This clone has only a few counts. The chain uses TRBV29-1 and TRBJ1-1; no firm D call. V was cut by 5 bases and J by 0 bases, with 7 bases left in between. The CDR3 spans 12 residues. Germline CDR1 and CDR2: SQVTM and ANQGSEA. In DNA form, the CDR3 reads TGCAGCGTTCGGGTTTTGAACACTGAAGCTTTCTTT. As protein: CSVRVLNTEAFF.

The chain joins TRBV4-3 to TRBJ1-2, with a tentative D call TRBD1 (5 bases). Germline-derived CDR1 and CDR2 are LGHNA and YSLEER. The CDR3 is 13 residues long. The V end was cut by 1 base, the J end by 3 bases, with 6 bases between. The CDR3 region is CASSQAGHYGYTF. CDR3 DNA sequence: TGCGCCAGCAGCCAAGCAGGGCACTATGGCTACACCTTC.

V gene TRBV30 combines with J gene TRBJ1-5; the D is unclear. Germline CDR1 GTSNPN, CDR2 SVGIG (reference sequence). Trimming removed 3 bases from V and 0 bases from J, with 15 bases in between. The length of the CDR3 is 16 residues. CDR3 DNA: TGTGCCTGGAGAGAGCCTGGGCCCTATAGCAATCAGCCCCAGCATTTT. Encoded protein: CAWREPGPYSNQPQHF.

The J gene is TRBJ2-7, the V gene TRBV11-2, with D possibly being TRBD2 (6 bases). Germline CDR1 SGHAT, CDR2 FQNNGV. Trimming stripped 4 bases from V and 1 base from J, with 14 bases between. The CDR3 has 15 residues. CDR3: CASSSGTHISYEQYF. The CDR3 nucleotides read TGTGCCAGCAGCTCCGGGACTCATATTTCCTACGAGCAGTACTTC.

J is TRBJ1-1 and V is TRBV19; D may be TRBD1 (6 bases). The CDR3 has 13 amino acids. Germline V gene sequence: CDR1 LNHDA, CDR2 SQIVND (reference sequence). Trimming shortened V by 3 bases and J by 4 bases, and 9 bases separated the two germline ends. The CDR3 region is CASSIQGTTEAFF. The DNA of the CDR3 is TGTGCCAGTAGTATCCAGGGGACCACTGAAGCTTTCTTT.

This rearrangement joins TRBV29-1 to TRBJ2-1, with 14 bases lining up with TRBD2. Germline lookup yields CDR1 SQVTM and CDR2 ANQGSEA. V was pared by 5 bases and J by 7 bases, with 13 bases of the junction left unmatched. This CDR3 has 17 amino acids. CDR3 in DNA: TGCAGCGTTAGGGGGCGACTAGCGGGAGGGGGAAGGAATGAGCAGTTCTTC. It specifies CSVRGRLAGGGRNEQFF.

As regards this clone: Other nucleotide sequences from this sample produce the same CDR3. This chain links TRBV5-1 with TRBJ2-1, with 7 bases matching TRBD2. The CDR3 is 15 amino acids. Per germline, CDR1 SGHRS and CDR2 YFSETQ. Trimming at V came to 0 bases and at J to 3 bases, leaving 3 bases not matched to a gene. CDR3 in DNA: TGCGCCAGCAGCTTGGGGATAGCGGGCTACAATGAGCAGTTCTTC. Translating gives CASSLGIAGYNEQFF.

This clone was seen a handful of times. The V call is TRBV6-5, the J call TRBJ1-2; no firm D call. Germline lookup yields CDR1 MNHEY and CDR2 SVGAGI. The CDR3 runs 13 residues. Trimming took 8 bases from V and 4 from J, leaving 14 bases between them. DNA of the CDR3: TGTGCCAGCCGATACAGATTGGTCTATGGCTACACCTTC. Translated: CASRYRLVYGYTF.

This clone has more than one count but fewer than ten. This chain joins TRBV30 and TRBJ2-7; 8 nucleotides match TRBD1. The CDR3 sequence is 13 residues long. V shed 0 bases and J 5 bases; nucleotides not matched to a gene: 3. CDR1 and CDR2 from the germline V gene are GTSNPN and SVGIG (reference sequence). The CDR3 nucleotides read TGTGCCTGGAGTGTAGTACAGGGGGACGAGCAGTACTTC. Its protein is CAWSVVQGDEQYF. Based on the CDR3 plus reference TRBV30 and TRBJ2-7, the full variable domain is SQTIHQWPATLVQPVGSPLSLECTVEGTSNPNLYWYRQAAGRGLQLLFYSVGIGQISSEVPQNLSASRPQDRQFILSSKKLLLSDSGFYLCAWSVVQGDEQYFGPGTRLTVT.

This clone occurred a few times. The junction shows a germline mismatch at one end, possibly a read error. The chain recombines TRBV28 with TRBJ2-4; D uncertain. Germline V gene lookup returns CDR1 MDHEN and CDR2 SYDVKM. This CDR3 spans 12 amino acids. CDR3 nucleotides: TGTGCCAGCAGTTTTCTTTTCGGGTCTATGGACTTC. This gives the protein CASSFLFGSMDF.

In this sample, this clone turned up a few times. The chain carries TRBV29-1 and TRBJ2-5; D might be TRBD1 (5 bases). CDR1 is SQVTM, CDR2 ANQGSEA, per germline. This CDR3 is 13 amino acids long. Trimming shortened V by 5 bases and J by 0 bases, and 10 bases separated the two germline ends. The CDR3 spells CSVSGLNQETQYF. CDR3 DNA sequence: TGCAGCGTTTCAGGGCTTAACCAAGAGACCCAGTACTTC.

The CDR3 DNA reads as TGTGCCAGCAGCCCGGGACTAGCGGGAGTTAATGAGCAGTTCTTC. Encoded protein: CASSPGLAGVNEQFF. The chain is built from TRBV11-2 and TRBJ2-1; TRBD2 matches at 14 bases. The CDR3 is 15 residues long. V was pared by 5 bases and J by 7 bases, with 4 bases of the junction left unmatched. Per the germline V gene, CDR1 is SGHAT and CDR2 is FQNNGV.

CDR3 in DNA: TGTGCCAGCTCACCCGACCTCTCCAGCGGGATGGGTGGGAGGAGCGAGTTCTTC. It is translated as CASSPDLSSGMGGRSEFF. The V call is TRBV18, the J call TRBJ2-1; 7 bases match TRBD2. Germline V gene lookup returns CDR1 KGHSH and CDR2 LQKENI. After removal of 3 bases from V and 14 bases from J, the junction contained 25 bases not matched to a gene. CDR3 size: 18 residues.

This rearrangement joins TRBV29-1 to TRBJ2-1, with a weak D call TRBD1 (5 bases). The V gene lost 3 bases and the J gene lost 10 bases, with 13 bases spanning the gap. Germline V gene lookup returns CDR1 SQVTM and CDR2 ANQGSEA. The CDR3 sequence is 12 residues long. The CDR3: CSVDRAYREQFF. As DNA, the CDR3 is TGCAGCGTTGACAGGGCATATCGAGAGCAGTTCTTC.

This clone was detected a few times. This chain uses TRBV27 with TRBJ1-1; 7 positions match TRBD1. This CDR3 is built from 15 residues. Germline V CDR1 and CDR2: MNHEY, SMNVEV (reference sequence). V shed 6 bases, J shed 0 bases, and the junction held 7 bases outside the gene matches. CDR3 in amino acids: CASRKDRVLNTEAFF. The CDR3 nucleotides are TGTGCCAGCAGGAAAGACAGGGTCTTGAACACTGAAGCTTTCTTT.